This T cell receptor beta chain was found in a study of blood T cell repertoires in COVID-19. Trimming cost V 1 base and J 11 bases; bases outside gene matches: 7. The length of the CDR3 is 13 residues. Per the germline V gene, CDR1 is LGHDT and CDR2 is YNNKEL (reference sequence). This clone was seen a handful of times. The table came from immunoSEQ multiplex PCR; TCRdb's copy has only in-frame clones and leaves some out. The sample comprises 110,000 to 150,000 clones, 75% to 90% of which are singletons, and approximately 3% rests with the top ten. The sample comprised peripheral blood. This sequence was found in a woman aged 55-70 years with active COVID-19. The V call is TRBV3-1 (or the pseudogene TRBV3-2), the J call TRBJ1-1, with 7 bases lining up with TRBD1. The chain's CDR3 is CASSQVGRGRAFF. For the CDR3, the DNA is TGTGCCAGCAGCCAAGTAGGTAGGGGGCGGGCTTTCTTT.